This is a list of T cell receptor beta chains from one sample in a study of CD8 T cells in ankylosing spondylitis. TCRdb re-called the 5' RACE reads with MiXCR, one entry per CDR3 protein. The sample contains over 400,000 distinct CDR3 sequences, roughly 26% of which appear only once. Input material: blood, either unsorted or a sorted T cell fraction (not recorded which). The receptors derive from a male donor with ankylosing spondylitis. CDR3s include the opening cysteine and the closing phenylalanine or tryptophan. D genes are given only for firm matches. Clone size is stated in some rows and not others, as once, few, many or a class when expanded.

.	TRBV6-4	TRBJ2-1	.	TGTGCCAGCAGTGACTCGGGTGGGGTGTACAATGAGCAGTTCTTC	CASSDSGGVYNEQFF
.	TRBV25-1	TRBJ1-2	.	TGTGCCAGCAGTCCCCGGGACCGCGAACACACCTTC	CASSPRDREHTF
few	TRBV2	TRBJ2-1	TRBD1	TGTGCCAGCAGGGAAGGGACAGGGGGCTACAATGAGCAGTTCTTC	CASREGTGGYNEQFF
many	TRBV12-3/TRBV12-4	TRBJ2-1	TRBD2	TGTGCCAGCAAAACTAGCGGGTGGACTTACAATGAGCAGTTCTTC	CASKTSGWTYNEQFF
few	TRBV4-2	TRBJ2-5	.	TGTGCCAGCAGCCAAGAAACAGGGCCCCCCTTGACCCAGTACTTC	CASSQETGPPLTQYF
once	TRBV7-9	TRBJ2-5	TRBD1	TGTGCCAGCACCAAGACAGGGTTTAGGAGGGAGACCCAGTACTTC	CASTKTGFRRETQYF
many	TRBV4-1	TRBJ2-3	TRBD1	TGCGCCAGCAGTCCCGACAGGGGGGGCACAGATACGCAGTATTTT	CASSPDRGGTDTQYF
few	TRBV27	TRBJ1-2	.	TGTGCCAGCAGTTTATCGCGAGGGGTCTATGGCTACACCTTC	CASSLSRGVYGYTF
few	TRBV20-1	TRBJ1-4	.	TGCAGTGCTCGACCTACCCGGGTAACTAATGAAAAACTGTTTTTT	CSARPTRVTNEKLFF
.	TRBV6-2/TRBV6-3	TRBJ1-2	.	TGTGCCAGCAGTACCAGGGACCGGCTATACTATGGCTACACCTTC	CASSTRDRLYYGYTF
few	TRBV5-1	TRBJ2-3	.	TGCGCCAGCAGCTTGGACTCCCTGGCGCAGTATTTT	CASSLDSLAQYF
.	TRBV5-1	TRBJ2-5	TRBD1	TGCGCCAGCAGCTTCGGGACAGGGGGCTTTCGTGAGACCCAGTACTTC	CASSFGTGGFRETQYF
.	TRBV20-1	TRBJ2-3	TRBD2	TGCAGTGCTAGAGATCTAGCGGGGGGCATAGATACGCAGTATTTT	CSARDLAGGIDTQYF
few	TRBV3-1	TRBJ1-6	.	TGTGCCAGCAGCCAATTACTGCAAAATTCACCCCTCCACTTT	CASSQLLQNSPLHF
once	TRBV20-1	TRBJ2-5	TRBD2	TGCAGTGCGAGTGTGATGCAGCGGGAAATGGGAGAGACCCAGTACTTC	CSASVMQREMGETQYF
.	TRBV28	TRBJ2-2	TRBD2	TGTGCCGTAGGACTAGCGGGAGCTACCGGGGAGCTGTTTTTT	CAVGLAGATGELFF
.	TRBV6-1	TRBJ2-5	TRBD1	TGTGCCAGCAGTGCGGGACAGGGGCGCCAAGAGACCCAGTACTTC	CASSAGQGRQETQYF
few	TRBV6-1	TRBJ2-7	TRBD2	TGTGCCAGCAGTGATGGGGGACTAGCGGGCTACGAGCAGTACTTC	CASSDGGLAGYEQYF